The 14 T cell receptor beta chains below come from one sample, sequenced in a study of cytomegalovirus exposure and HLA in healthy donors. The PCR was carried out with 60 Vbeta primers and 13 Jbeta primers. The assay was immunoSEQ multiplex PCR, and TCRdb's table has in-frame clones only and misses some. The sample lists about 160,000 clones; approximately 70% were seen once. The sample consisted of PBMCs. These receptors were collected from a man aged 35 to 55 in good health and CMV-seropositive.

This rearrangement joins TRBV5-1 to TRBJ1-1, with 8 bases fitting TRBD1. The V and J ends lost 4 bases and 3 bases, in that order; junction bases with no gene match: 8. Germline V lookup: CDR1 SGHRS, CDR2 YFSETQ. The CDR3 spans 15 residues. The CDR3: CASSLWRTGYTEAFF. The CDR3 coding sequence is TGCGCCAGCAGCCTGTGGCGGACAGGGTACACTGAAGCTTTCTTT.

The CDR3 coding sequence is TGTGCCAGCAGCCCAGACAGGGGGGCCAACGTCCTGACTTTC. Its protein is CASSPDRGANVLTF. This sequence joins TRBV6-6 and TRBJ2-6; D perhaps matches TRBD1 (6 bases). Trimming took 6 bases from V and 4 from J, leaving 10 bases between them. The CDR3 contains 14 residues. Germline V gene data show CDR1 as MNHNY and CDR2 as SVGAGI (reference sequence).

This sequence joins TRBV10-1 and TRBJ2-6, with TRBD1 matching 10 bases. This CDR3 comprises 17 residues. V was clipped by 10 bases and J by 3 bases; unmatched bases: 12. Germline CDR1 reads WNHNN; CDR2 reads SYGVQD (reference sequence). The chain's CDR3 is CATAAGDRGRGANVLTF. In nucleotides, the CDR3 is TGCGCCACCGCCGCCGGTGACAGGGGGCGTGGGGCCAACGTCCTGACTTTC.

J is TRBJ2-5 and V is TRBV6-1; 7 positions match TRBD1. Germline V gene lookup returns CDR1 MNHNS and CDR2 SASEGT. The CDR3 runs to 13 residues. With V trimmed by 5 bases and J by 5 bases, 5 bases remained unmatched. The chain's CDR3 is CASSRGGHETQYF. The DNA for the CDR3 is TGTGCCAGCAGTAGAGGGGGCCACGAGACCCAGTACTTC.

V and J are TRBV21-1 and TRBJ2-3; the D call in the table, TRBD2, was not verified against the DNA. TRBV21-1 is a pseudogene segment. CDR3 size: 18 residues. The chain's CDR3 is CASSKESGGASCADTQYF. The CDR3 DNA follows: TGTGCCAGCAGCAAAGAAAGCGGGGGGGCGTCGTGTGCAGATACGCAGTATTTT.

The chain has TRBV30 and TRBJ1-3; D gene ambiguous. Looked up from germline, CDR1 is GTSNPN and CDR2 is SVGIG (reference sequence). V was shortened by 1 base and J by 0 bases, with 4 bases between the two germline ends. The CDR3 covers 13 residues. CDR3 protein: CAWSAISGNTIYF. In DNA, the CDR3 is TGTGCCTGGAGTGCCATCTCTGGAAACACCATATATTTT. The full variable domain, completed using reference TRBV30 and TRBJ1-3, is SQTIHQWPATLVQPVGSPLSLECTVEGTSNPNLYWYRQAAGRGLQLLFYSVGIGQISSEVPQNLSASRPQDRQFILSSKKLLLSDSGFYLCAWSAISGNTIYFGEGSWLTVV.

The chain is built from TRBV28 and TRBJ2-7; the D is unclear. The V gene lost 10 bases and the J gene lost 6 bases, with 31 bases spanning the gap. The CDR3 runs 17 residues. Germline-derived CDR1 and CDR2 are MDHEN and SYDVKM. The CDR3 nucleotides read TGTGCCATCGGTTATCCCAAATGGGCCGTCAGGTATGGCGAGCAGTACTTC. It specifies CAIGYPKWAVRYGEQYF.

The chain has TRBV11-1 and TRBJ2-5; possibly TRBD2 for D (6 bases). Germline V lookup: CDR1 SGHAT, CDR2 FQDESV (reference sequence). Trimming pared 10 bases from V and 2 bases from J, leaving 14 bases between. CDR3 length equals 13 residues. CDR3 protein: CATRDLQQETQYF. The CDR3 DNA is TGTGCCACCCGGGACTTACAACAAGAGACCCAGTACTTC.

V and J are TRBV7-9 and TRBJ1-3; unclear D gene. V gave up 1 base and J gave up 3 bases, with 10 bases separating them. Germline V gives CDR1 SEHNR, CDR2 FQNEAQ (reference sequence). The CDR3 loop spans 15 amino acids. In DNA form, the CDR3 reads TGTGCCAGCAGCTTAGTTATGGGGAGTGGAAACACCATATATTTT. This translates into CASSLVMGSGNTIYF.

This rearrangement joins TRBV11-2 to TRBJ2-1, with D possibly TRBD2 on 5 matching bases. This CDR3 spans 13 amino acids. Germline assignment: CDR1 SGHAT and CDR2 FQNNGV. V was shortened by 2 bases and J by 8 bases, with 10 bases between the two germline ends. For the CDR3, the DNA is TGTGCCAGCAGCTTAAGAGGGATCTATGAGCAGTTCTTC. Its protein is CASSLRGIYEQFF.

The chain joins TRBV6-1 to TRBJ2-7, with 8 bases matching TRBD2. V shed 7 bases, J shed 3 bases, and the junction held 11 bases outside the gene matches. This CDR3 has 15 residues. Germline V CDR1 and CDR2: MNHNS, SASEGT. The CDR3 protein is CASTTQPGGNYEQYF. The CDR3 bases are TGTGCCAGCACCACCCAACCGGGGGGGAACTACGAGCAGTACTTC.

The chain couples TRBV5-5 to TRBJ2-7, with 7 bases matching TRBD2. The CDR3 contains 15 residues. Looked up from germline, CDR1 is SGHKS and CDR2 is YYEKEE (reference sequence). V shed 0 bases and J 2 bases; nucleotides not matched to a gene: 5. The CDR3 nucleotides read TGTGCCAGCAGCTTGGGAAGCGGGGTCCCCTACGAGCAGTACTTC. Protein sequence: CASSLGSGVPYEQYF.

The chain has TRBV15 and TRBJ2-7, with D perhaps TRBD1 (6 bases). CDR1 LNHNV and CDR2 YYDKDF come from the germline V gene (reference sequence). Trimming took off 6 bases at V and 5 bases at J, with 20 bases between the two ends. The length of the CDR3 is 15 residues. CDR3 loop: CATRGPATGINEQYF. The CDR3 nucleotides are TGTGCCACCAGGGGTCCCGCAACAGGGATCAACGAGCAGTACTTC.

The rearrangement uses TRBV6-5 and TRBJ1-1; 11 bases are shared with TRBD1. The germline V gene encodes CDR1 MNHEY and CDR2 SVGAGI. The CDR3 has 15 amino acids. V lost 2 bases, J lost 4 bases, and 3 bases stayed unmatched. The CDR3 sequence: CASSYHGTGGTEAFF. The CDR3 region has the DNA TGTGCCAGCAGTTACCACGGGACAGGGGGCACTGAAGCTTTCTTT.